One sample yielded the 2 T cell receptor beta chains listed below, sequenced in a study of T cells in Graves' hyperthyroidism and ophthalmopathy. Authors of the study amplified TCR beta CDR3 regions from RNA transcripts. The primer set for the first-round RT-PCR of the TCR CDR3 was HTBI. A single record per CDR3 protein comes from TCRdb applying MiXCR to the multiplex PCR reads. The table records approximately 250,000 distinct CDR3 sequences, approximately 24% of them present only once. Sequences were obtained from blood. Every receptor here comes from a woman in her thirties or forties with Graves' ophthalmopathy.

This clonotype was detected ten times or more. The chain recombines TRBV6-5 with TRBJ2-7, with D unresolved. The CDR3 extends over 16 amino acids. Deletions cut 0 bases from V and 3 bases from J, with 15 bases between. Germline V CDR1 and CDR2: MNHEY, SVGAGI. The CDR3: CASSYSPSLGSYEQYF. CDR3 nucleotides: TGTGCCAGCAGTTACTCCCCGAGCTTGGGAAGCTACGAGCAGTACTTC.

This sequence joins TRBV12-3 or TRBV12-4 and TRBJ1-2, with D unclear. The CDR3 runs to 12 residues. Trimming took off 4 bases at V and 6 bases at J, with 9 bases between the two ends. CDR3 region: CASSYTAHGYTF. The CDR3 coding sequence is TGTGCCAGCAGTTATACCGCACATGGCTACACCTTC.